The 8 T cell receptor beta chains below were found in one sample sequenced in a study of tumor and adjacent non-tumor tissue in lung cancer. This sample's RNA came from whole unsorted tissue. More than 3 cm separated this lung sample from the edge of the tumor. Three rounds of nested PCR, following a modified ARM-PCR protocol, produced the TCRbeta library. MiXCR, run by TCRdb on the multiplex PCR reads, gives a single entry per CDR3 protein. The profile shows 75,000 to 80,000 distinct CDR3 sequences, approximately 82% of them singletons. The sequencing input was distant non-tumor lung tissue. These receptors all stem from a man aged 65 to 79 with non-small cell lung cancer.

As concerns this clonotype: At one boundary the junction diverges from the germline segment, which might be a read error. The V and J genes are TRBV4-2 and TRBJ1-5; 9 bases are a match to TRBD1. The length of the CDR3 is 16 residues. Germline loops: CDR1 LGHNA, CDR2 YNFKEQ. The CDR3 DNA reads TGTGTCAGCAGCCAAGACGTCGGGACAGGGCATCAGCCCAAGCATTTT. This translates into CVSSQDVGTGHQPKHF.

The gene calls are TRBV11-2 and TRBJ2-5; D is possibly TRBD2 (5 bases). Trimming pared 5 bases from V and 10 bases from J, leaving 23 bases between. The CDR3 has 15 amino acids. Germline V gene lookup returns CDR1 SGHAT and CDR2 FQNNGV. CDR3 bases: TGTGCCAGCAGCCCGGGAACAGTTGGGCAAAAGATCCAGTACTTC. Encoded protein: CASSPGTVGQKIQYF.

Comments on this clonotype: An end of the junction does not agree with germline; a read error may underlie this. The chain employs TRBV29-1 and TRBJ2-1; tentatively, D is TRBD2 (5 bases). Germline-derived CDR1 and CDR2 are SQVTM and ANQGSEA. The length of the CDR3 is 13 residues. CDR3 nucleotide sequence: TGCAGCGTCGAAGCGACTAACGGCAATGAGCAGTTCTTC. Protein: CSVEATNGNEQFF.

Details on this clonotype: Lacking the conserved final phenylalanine or tryptophan, this CDR3 likely reflects a read error. The DNA is omitted, as the CDR3 cannot be located on it reliably, and the CDR3 follows TCRdb's listing. The chain recombines TRBV28 with TRBJ2-7; the D call TRBD1 from the table was never checked on the DNA. Germline V gene data show CDR1 as MDHEN and CDR2 as SYDVKM. The CDR3 is 15 amino acids long, termini counted. The CDR3: CASSRWRGGFSEEYI.

This chain connects TRBV5-4 to TRBJ2-2; D possibly matches TRBD1 or TRBD2 (5 bases each). The germline gives CDR1 SGHNT, CDR2 YYREEE (reference sequence). With 4 bases removed from V and 6 bases from J, the gap between germline ends came to 13 bases. The CDR3 runs 14 residues. The CDR3 region has the DNA TGTGCCAGCAGCGGCCCGAGGGGCGCCGGGGAGCTGTTTTTT. Translating it yields CASSGPRGAGELFF.

The chain has TRBV11-2 and TRBJ1-1; D unresolved. Trimming left V 0 bases short and J 9 bases short, with 8 bases between. Germline lookup yields CDR1 SGHAT and CDR2 FQNNGV. The CDR3 consists of 12 residues. The CDR3: CASSLDRRQAFF. In nucleotides, the CDR3 is TGTGCCAGCAGCTTAGATCGAAGGCAAGCTTTCTTT.

Of note for this clonotype: One end of the junction does not line up with germline, which may come from a read error. V gene TRBV6-2 or TRBV6-3 combines with J gene TRBJ1-5, with a tentative D call TRBD1 (6 bases). The V gene's germline CDR1 is MNHEY and CDR2 SVGEGT. The CDR3 is 12 amino acids. The CDR3 bases are TGTGCCAGCAGGCGACAGGATCAGCCCCGGCATTTT. Translating it yields CASRRQDQPRHF.

Concerning this clonotype itself: One junction end does not reproduce the germline sequence, and a read error may be involved. The J gene is TRBJ2-7, the V gene TRBV6-5; no definite D call. The CDR3 is 13 residues long. Germline V gives CDR1 MNHEY, CDR2 SVGAGI. Here the CDR3 DNA reads TGTGCCAGTAGGTACACAGACTCCTACGAGCAATACTTC. Encoded protein: CASRYTDSYEQYF.